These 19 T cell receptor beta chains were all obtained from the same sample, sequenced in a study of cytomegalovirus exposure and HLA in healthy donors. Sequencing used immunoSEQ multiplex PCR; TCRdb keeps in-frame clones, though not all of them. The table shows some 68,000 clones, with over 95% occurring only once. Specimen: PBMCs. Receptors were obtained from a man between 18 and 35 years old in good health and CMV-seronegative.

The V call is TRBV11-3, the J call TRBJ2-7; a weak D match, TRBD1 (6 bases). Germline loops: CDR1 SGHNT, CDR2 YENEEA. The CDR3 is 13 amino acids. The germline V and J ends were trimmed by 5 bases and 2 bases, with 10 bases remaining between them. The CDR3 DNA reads TGTGCCAGCAGCCCCCGGACAGCCTACGAGCAGTACTTC. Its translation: CASSPRTAYEQYF. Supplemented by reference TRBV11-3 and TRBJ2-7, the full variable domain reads EAGVVQSPRYKIIEKKQPVAFWCNPISGHNTLYWYLQNLGQGPELLIRYENEEAVDDSQLPKDRFSAERLKGVDSTLKIQPAELGDSAVYLCASSPRTAYEQYFGPGTRLTVT.

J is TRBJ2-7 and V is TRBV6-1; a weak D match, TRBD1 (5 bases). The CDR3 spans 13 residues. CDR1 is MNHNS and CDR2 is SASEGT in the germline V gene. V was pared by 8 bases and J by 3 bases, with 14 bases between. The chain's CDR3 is CASGADKRYEQYF. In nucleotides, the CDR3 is TGTGCCAGCGGGGCTGACAAACGCTACGAGCAGTACTTC.

CDR3 nucleotide sequence: TGTGCCAGCAGTTACGAGGGACAGGGGGTCTATGGCTACACCTTC. Amino acid sequence: CASSYEGQGVYGYTF. This chain connects TRBV6-5 to TRBJ1-2, with TRBD1 matching 11 bases. V lost 2 bases, J lost 4 bases, and 3 bases stayed unmatched. CDR1 is MNHEY and CDR2 is SVGAGI in the germline V gene. CDR3 length: 15 amino acids.

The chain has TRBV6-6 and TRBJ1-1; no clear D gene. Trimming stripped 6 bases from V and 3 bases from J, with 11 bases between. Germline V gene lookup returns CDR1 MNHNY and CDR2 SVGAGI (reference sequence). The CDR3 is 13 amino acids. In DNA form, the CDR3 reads TGTGCCAGCAGCCCGGGATTTCACACTGAAGCTTTCTTT. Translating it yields CASSPGFHTEAFF.

CDR3 in amino acids: CASSYRDQPQHF. CDR3 coding DNA: TGTGCCAGCAGTTACCGAGATCAGCCCCAGCATTTT. The rearrangement links TRBV28 to TRBJ1-5, with D uncertain. CDR1 MDHEN and CDR2 SYDVKM come from the germline V gene. V shed 4 bases and J shed 5 bases, with 6 bases lying between them. This CDR3 has 12 amino acids.

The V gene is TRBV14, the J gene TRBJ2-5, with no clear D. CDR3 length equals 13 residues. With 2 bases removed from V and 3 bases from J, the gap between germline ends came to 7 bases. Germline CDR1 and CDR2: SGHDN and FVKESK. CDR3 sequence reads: CASSQNEKETQYF. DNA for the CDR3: TGTGCCAGCAGCCAAAATGAGAAAGAGACCCAGTACTTC.

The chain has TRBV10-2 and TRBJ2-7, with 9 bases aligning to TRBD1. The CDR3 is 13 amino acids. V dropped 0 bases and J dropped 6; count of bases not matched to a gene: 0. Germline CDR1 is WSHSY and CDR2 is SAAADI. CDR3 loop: CASSESTGGEQYF. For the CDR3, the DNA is TGCGCCAGCAGTGAGTCGACAGGGGGCGAGCAGTACTTC.

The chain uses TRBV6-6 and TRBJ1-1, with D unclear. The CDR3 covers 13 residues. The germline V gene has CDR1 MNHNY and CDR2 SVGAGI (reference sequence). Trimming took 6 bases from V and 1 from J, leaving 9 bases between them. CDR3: CASRDTGNTEAFF. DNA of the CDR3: TGTGCCAGCAGGGATACGGGGAACACTGAAGCTTTCTTT.

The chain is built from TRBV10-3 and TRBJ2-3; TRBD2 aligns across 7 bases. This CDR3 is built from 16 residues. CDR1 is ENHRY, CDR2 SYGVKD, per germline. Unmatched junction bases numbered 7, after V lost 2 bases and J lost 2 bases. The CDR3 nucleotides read TGTGCCATCAGTGAGCGGGGGGAGGAAGCCACAGATACGCAGTATTTT. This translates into CAISERGEEATDTQYF.

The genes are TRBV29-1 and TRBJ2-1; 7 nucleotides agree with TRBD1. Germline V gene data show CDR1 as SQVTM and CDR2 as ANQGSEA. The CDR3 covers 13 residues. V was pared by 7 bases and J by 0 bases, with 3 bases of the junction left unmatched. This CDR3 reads CSERTGSYNEQFF. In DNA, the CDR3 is TGCAGCGAAAGGACAGGCTCCTACAATGAGCAGTTCTTC.

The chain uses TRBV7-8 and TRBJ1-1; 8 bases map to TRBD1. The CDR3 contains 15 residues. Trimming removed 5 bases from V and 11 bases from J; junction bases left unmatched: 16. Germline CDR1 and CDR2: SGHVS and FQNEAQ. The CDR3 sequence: CASSPGQASAVGAFF. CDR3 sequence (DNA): TGTGCCAGCAGCCCGGGACAGGCGTCCGCAGTAGGTGCTTTCTTT.

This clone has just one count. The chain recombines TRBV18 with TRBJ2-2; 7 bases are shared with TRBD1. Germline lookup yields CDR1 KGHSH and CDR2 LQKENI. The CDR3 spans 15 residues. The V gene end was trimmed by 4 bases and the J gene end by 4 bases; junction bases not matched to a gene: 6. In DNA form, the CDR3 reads TGTGCCAGCTCACTATCGACAGGGATCACCGGGGAGCTGTTTTTT. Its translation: CASSLSTGITGELFF.

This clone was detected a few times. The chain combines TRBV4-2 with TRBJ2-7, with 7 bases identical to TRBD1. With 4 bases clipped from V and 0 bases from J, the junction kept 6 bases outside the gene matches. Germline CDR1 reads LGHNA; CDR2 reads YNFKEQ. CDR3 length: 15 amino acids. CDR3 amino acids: CASSRGRDSSYEQYF. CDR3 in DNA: TGTGCCAGCAGCCGAGGCCGGGACAGCTCCTACGAGCAGTACTTC.

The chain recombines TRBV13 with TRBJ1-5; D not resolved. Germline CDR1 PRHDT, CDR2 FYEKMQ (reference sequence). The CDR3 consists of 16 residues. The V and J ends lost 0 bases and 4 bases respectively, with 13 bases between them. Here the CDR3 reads CASSLGRGNGNQPQHF. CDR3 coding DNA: TGTGCCAGCAGCTTAGGCCGGGGTAATGGGAATCAGCCCCAGCATTTT.

The DNA of the CDR3 is TGCGCCAGCAGCTTAGACAGCCCTCGGGAGACCCAGTACTTC. Translating gives CASSLDSPRETQYF. J is TRBJ2-5 and V is TRBV5-1, with D possibly being TRBD1 (5 bases). The V end was cut by 2 bases, the J end by 5 bases, with 13 bases between. Germline values: CDR1 SGHRS, CDR2 YFSETQ. The CDR3 is 14 amino acids. Variable domain in full (rest from reference TRBV5-1 and TRBJ2-5): KAGVTQTPRYLIKTRGQQVTLSCSPISGHRSVSWYQQTPGQGLQFLFEYFSETQRNKGNFPGRFSGRQFSNSRSEMNVSTLELGDSALYLCASSLDSPRETQYFGPGTRLLVL.

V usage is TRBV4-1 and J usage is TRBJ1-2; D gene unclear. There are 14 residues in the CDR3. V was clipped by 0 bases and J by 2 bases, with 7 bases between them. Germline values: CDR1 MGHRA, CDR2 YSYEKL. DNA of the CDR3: TGCGCCAGCAGCCAAGATAGACAAAACTATGGCTACACCTTC. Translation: CASSQDRQNYGYTF.

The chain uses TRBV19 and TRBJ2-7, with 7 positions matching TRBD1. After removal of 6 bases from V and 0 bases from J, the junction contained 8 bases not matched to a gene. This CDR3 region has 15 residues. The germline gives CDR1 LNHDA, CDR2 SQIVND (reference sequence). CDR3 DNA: TGTGCCAGTAGCCCCGGGACAGTGGTCTCCTACGAGCAGTACTTC. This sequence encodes CASSPGTVVSYEQYF.

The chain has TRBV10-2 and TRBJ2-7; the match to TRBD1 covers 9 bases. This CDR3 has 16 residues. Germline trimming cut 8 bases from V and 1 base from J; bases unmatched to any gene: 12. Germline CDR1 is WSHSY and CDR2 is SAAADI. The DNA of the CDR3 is TGCGCCAGCTTAGGGGGATCCGGGACAGGGTCCTACGAGCAGTACTTC. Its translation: CASLGGSGTGSYEQYF.

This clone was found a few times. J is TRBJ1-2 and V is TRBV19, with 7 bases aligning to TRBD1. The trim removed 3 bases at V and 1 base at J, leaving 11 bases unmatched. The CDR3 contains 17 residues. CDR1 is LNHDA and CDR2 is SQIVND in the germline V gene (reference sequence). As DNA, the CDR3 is TGTGCCAGTAGTATCCCGGGACAGCCGGTAGTTAACTATGGCTACACCTTC. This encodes CASSIPGQPVVNYGYTF.